This T cell receptor (beta chain) originates from a study of Graves' ophthalmopathy and Graves' hyperthyroidism (dated by TCRdb to between 2018 and 2020). Regarding the research as a whole: Hyperthyroidism was defined as stable when no progression to ophthalmopathy occurred within 18 months of follow-up. After sampling, hyperthyroidism patients received methimazole starting at 30 mg daily, and ophthalmopathy patients received high-dose intravenous methylprednisolone. The independent validation cohort included about 19 hyperthyroidism patients plus 17 patients who later progressed from hyperthyroidism to ophthalmopathy. To explore V-J signatures that distinguish ophthalmopathy from hyperthyroidism, a discovery set of 90 to 100 patients was enrolled, made up of roughly 41 with ophthalmopathy and 57 with stable hyperthyroidism. In six hyperthyroidism patients, T-cell repertoires of thyroid tissue and blood were compared. The study used signatures of the TCR beta repertoire to tell Graves' ophthalmopathy apart from Graves' hyperthyroidism and to predict which patients would progress to ophthalmopathy. In total, some 130 blood samples were TCR-sequenced: 40 to 45 ophthalmopathy, some 80 hyperthyroidism and about 17 hyperthyroidism-to-ophthalmopathy patients.

The hyperthyroidism patients were 18 to 65 years old and newly diagnosed, with a disease duration of less than 2 months. Anyone with other autoimmune diseases, uncontrolled infections, pregnancy or lactation was excluded from the study. Diagnosis relied on clinical symptoms, serum thyroxine, TRAb, thyroid ultrasound and orbital computed tomography. Total RNA was extracted with Trizol reagent and quality-checked on an Agilent 2100 Bioanalyzer. This clonotype was detected ten times or more. Its antigen has not been determined. Base qualities are not recorded, but no much larger clone differs from it by a single base. What the research found in general, with its limitations: In validation, the model predicted ophthalmopathy progression with about 64% sensitivity and around 72% specificity; some 13 predicted patients were CT-confirmed with GO in a median of around 6 months. In cross-validation, the 13-signature model distinguished ophthalmopathy from stable hyperthyroidism with 87.88% sensitivity and 81.08% specificity, while in the test set the corresponding values were about 80% and 75%. Most expanded thyroid clonotypes with a frequency above 0.001 also appeared in blood, which suggests that blood repertoires may reflect the immune response in the thyroid. No statistical method was used to predetermine the sample size, and group allocation was not hidden from the investigators.

For repertoire sequencing, the TCR beta CDR3 regions were amplified from RNA transcripts. HTBI primers and the Qiagen OneStep RT-PCR kit were used in a first-round RT-PCR, which was followed by a second-round multiplex PCR, size selection and purification. Libraries were sequenced on an Illumina HiSeq2000 using paired-end 100 bp reads. Turning to the authors' computational methods: Reads were processed with SOAPnuke, discarding reads with adapters, uncalled bases, mean Phred below 15, or no exact constant-primer or identifier match. COPE v1.2.5 was used to merge the high-quality paired reads. Each unique nucleotide sequence was treated as a clonotype, and MiTCR v1.1 was used to align the clonotypes to the IMGT TRB V, D and J references. The analysis was limited to V-J combinations with a frequency above 0.0001, which together covered 99.2% of repertoires. For each V-J combination, a TCR clonal expansion and chaos score was defined as F50 clonal expansion divided by the chaos observed in the TCRdist matrix. Welch's t-statistics and random forest were used to narrow the features down to around 12 V-J combinations, which were then fed into a naive Bayes classifier. The similarity between thyroid and blood repertoires was quantified using the Morisita-Horn index. TCRdb reprocessed the public reads (quality trimming at Q25 with fastp, clone calling with MiXCR) and kept in-frame beta chains. CDR3 protein sequences are deduplicated, and each keeps its most common genes and DNA. In this record, the V and J calls reflect TCRdb's handling and not the investigators' own analysis. The sample table contains approximately 1.2 million distinct CDR3 sequences; only one count was recorded for roughly two fifths of them. Clones ranked in the top ten supply 11% of the sample.

Input material: peripheral blood or thyroid tissue (not recorded which). This TCR came from an adult man with Graves' hyperthyroidism.

The CDR3 region: CASGETGLFLGAFF. The DNA reads as follows: TGCGCCAGTGGAGAGACAGGGCTTTTCCTTGGGGCTTTCTTT. The chain uses TRBV10-2 and TRBJ1-1; 7 middle bases align to TRBD1. The germline V gene gives CDR1 as WSHSY and CDR2 as SAAADI. The CDR3 measures 14 amino acids from cysteine to phenylalanine. Only the CDR3 DNA stays, 42 bases, in frame from base 1. Trimming accounts for 9 bases at V and 11 bases at J, while the number of junction bases matched to no gene is 18.